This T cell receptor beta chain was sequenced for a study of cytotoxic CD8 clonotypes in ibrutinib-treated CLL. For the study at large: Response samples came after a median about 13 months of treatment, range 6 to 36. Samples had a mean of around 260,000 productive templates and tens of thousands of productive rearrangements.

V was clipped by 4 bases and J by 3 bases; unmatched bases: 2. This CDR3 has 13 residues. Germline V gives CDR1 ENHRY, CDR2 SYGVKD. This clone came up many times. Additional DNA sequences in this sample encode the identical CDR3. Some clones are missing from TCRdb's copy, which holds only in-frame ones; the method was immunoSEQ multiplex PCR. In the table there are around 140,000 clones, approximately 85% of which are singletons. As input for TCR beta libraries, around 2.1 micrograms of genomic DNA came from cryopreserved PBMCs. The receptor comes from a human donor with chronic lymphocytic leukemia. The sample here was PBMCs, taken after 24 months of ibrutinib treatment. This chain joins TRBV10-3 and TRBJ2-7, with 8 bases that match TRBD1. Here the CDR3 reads CAISAGQDYEQYF. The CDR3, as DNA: TGTGCCATCAGTGCGGGACAGGACTACGAGCAGTACTTC.